This T cell receptor (beta chain) was obtained from a study of shared clonotypes between healthy human individuals (dated by TCRdb to about 2020). The study in broad terms: A few men and a couple of women, aged 18 to 49 years, made up the cohort. To estimate repertoire size and how much clonotype sharing occurs between individuals, the study deeply sequenced the blood TCR repertoires of roughly 5 healthy adults. Libraries were prepared and TCR repertoires were sequenced by different laboratories using diverse techniques, in order to increase sequencing depth and limit assay-specific biases. Per donor, leukapheresis produced somewhere between about 0.85 and 8.9 billion PBMCs. For each donor, three plates each were used for CD4 naive and CD4 memory, two plates were used for CD8 naive, and one plate was used for CD8 memory.

Including the terminal cysteine and phenylalanine, the CDR3 comprises 14 residues. Only the CDR3 region is kept as DNA, spanning 42 bases read in frame from base 1. The germline V gene (reference sequence) yields LNHNV for CDR1 and YYDKDF for CDR2. Relative to germline, V is 3 bases shorter and J is 4 bases shorter, with 12 bases between their ends. Donors were healthy HIV-negative adults with no recently reported acute infections or vaccinations. All donors were Caucasian adults living in Nashville, Tennessee, USA. CD4+ T cells were enriched by magnetic negative selection, after which naive cells were positively selected on CD45RA and the negative fraction was taken as the memory subset. Blood was collected by leukapheresis, and PBMCs were isolated by Ficoll-Histopaque density gradient centrifugation and then cryopreserved in liquid nitrogen vapor phase. Analytical flow cytometry was used to check the purity and quantity of each magnetically sorted T cell population. Genomic DNA was isolated from every sorted fraction and measured by UV absorbance on a Nanodrop 2000c.

TCR CDR3 regions were amplified from genomic DNA by multiplex PCR using the deep immunoSEQ assay. Genomic DNA extracted from each cell subset was distributed evenly over all wells of several immunoSEQ 96-well plates, and each plate served as one replicate. For sorted subsets, roughly 190 ng of genomic DNA, equivalent to 25,000 to 35,000 T cell genomes, went into each replicate PCR. Purified libraries were measured with a Qubit 3.0 fluorometer, size-checked on a Bioanalyzer 2100, and measured again with the KAPA Library Quantification kit. A separate single-read 150-cycle Illumina NextSeq 550 flow cell was used to sequence each immunoSEQ 96-well plate. Per the authors' processing: Because the immunoSEQ output held only junctional sequences and lacked quality scores, the filtering could not match the filtering applied to full-length reads. To assign V/J genes and CDR3, sequences were annotated against IMGT germline references using PyIR, a Python wrapper for IgBLAST v1.9. Any read was removed if the V/J assignment was weak (E-value above 1e-6), the CDR3 was missing, or the read contained stop codons, out-of-frame junctions, or ambiguous translated residues. V3J clonotypes were defined as sequences sharing the same inferred V gene, J gene, and CDR3 amino acid sequence. Percentage overlap between repertoires was calculated by dividing the number of shared unique clonotypes by the size of the smaller repertoire. RTK rarefaction, the Chao1 estimator, and Recon v2.1 estimates of unobserved clonotypes were used to assess repertoire richness. Generation probabilities were computed with OLGA for all TCRbeta clonotypes obtained by the gDNA method from four donors. TCRdb carries this immuneACCESS record with in-frame sequences only. Its versions omit some clonotypes, under half of them owing to an unresolved V gene in the studies checked, with the rest unexplained. For V, J and clone size, that table is used; D and trimming come from the DNA. In all, the sample holds under 1,900,000 clones, and just under 99% of those were seen once. Jointly, the top ten make up roughly 0.36% of the sample.

Concerning this clone itself: Its antigen is still unknown. The record has no base qualities; no much larger clone is one base away.

What the authors observed across the whole study: When four donors were compared, the shared fraction of clonotypes was about 5% for naive CD4, roughly 3.3% for naive CD8, about 2.4% for memory CD4, and 0.35% to 0.5% for memory CD8. Incomplete sequencing was indicated by rarefaction of sorted-subset datasets, despite the large sequencing depth. Clonotypes shared by all four sorted-subset donors showed higher generation probabilities than non-shared clonotypes. Naive subsets generally had larger estimated clonotype richness than memory subsets. The genetic and exposure-history diversity represented was limited by the small number of donors. Pairwise subsampling indicated that sequencing depth was expected to affect the degree of clonotype sharing among donors. Only blood was sampled, and tissue TCR repertoires likely differ from those in blood.

The chain is encoded by TRBV15 joined to TRBJ1-2, with the D gene not confidently named. Sequenced material: naive CD4+ T cells sorted from blood. Sample cell subset or site, as interpreted from the label and publication: CD45RA+ positively selected. The TCR sequence derives from a man aged 30-40 years in good health. The DNA is as follows: TGTGCCACCAGCAGCCCTGGGCCTCGCTATGGCTACACCTTC. This yields the protein CATSSPGPRYGYTF.